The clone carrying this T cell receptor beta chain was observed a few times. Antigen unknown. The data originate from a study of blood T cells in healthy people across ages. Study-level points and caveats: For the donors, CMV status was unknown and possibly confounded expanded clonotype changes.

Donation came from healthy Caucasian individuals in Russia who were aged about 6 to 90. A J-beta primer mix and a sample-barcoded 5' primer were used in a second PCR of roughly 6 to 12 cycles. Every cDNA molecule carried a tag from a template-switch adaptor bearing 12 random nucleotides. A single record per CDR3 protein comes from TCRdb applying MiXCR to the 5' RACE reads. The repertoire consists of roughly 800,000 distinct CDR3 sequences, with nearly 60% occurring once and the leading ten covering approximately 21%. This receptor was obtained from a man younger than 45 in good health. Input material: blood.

The CDR3 DNA sequence: TGTGCCAGCAGCCAAGTGGGGAACAATGAGCAGTTCTTC. Its protein is CASSQVGNNEQFF. J is TRBJ2-1 and V is TRBV4-2, with unresolved D. Deletions cut 1 base from V and 5 bases from J, with 6 bases between. The CDR3 is made up of 13 amino acids. CDR1 and CDR2 (germline): LGHNA, YNFKEQ.